These T cell receptor beta chains were read from a single sample in a study of naive and memory T cell subsets. From the UMI-ligation and nested PCR reads, TCRdb called clonotypes with MiXCR, one entry per CDR3 protein. This table holds approximately 100,000 distinct CDR3 sequences, about 15% found once. Sequencing used naive CD8+ T cells from blood. These receptors came from a human donor in good health. CDR3s include the opening cysteine and the closing phenylalanine or tryptophan. D genes are given only for firm matches. Clone size is not always given. Where it is, it says once, few, many or a class for expanded clones.

cdr3_length	v_call	clone_size	d_call	j_call	cdr3_aa	cdr3_nt
19	TRBV6-2/TRBV6-3	few	NA	TRBJ2-7	CASSYSRALPGLRTWEQYF	TGTGCCAGCAGTTACTCGAGAGCCCTCCCGGGACTCCGGACGTGGGAGCAGTACTTC
16	TRBV20-1	NA	NA	TRBJ1-4	CSARDFGTATVEKLFF	TGCAGTGCTAGAGATTTTGGGACGGCCACGGTTGAAAAACTGTTTTTT
17	TRBV4-3	many	NA	TRBJ1-1	CASSQEAGPTFNTEAFF	TGCGCCAGCAGCCAAGAGGCAGGGCCTACATTCAACACTGAAGCTTTCTTT
14	TRBV7-3	NA	TRBD1	TRBJ1-1	CASSAGTGVPEAFF	TGTGCCAGCAGTGCCGGGACAGGGGTTCCCGAAGCTTTCTTT
14	TRBV12-3/TRBV12-4	NA	NA	TRBJ2-3	CASSPRGGADTQYF	TGTGCCAGCAGTCCGAGGGGGGGGGCAGATACGCAGTATTTT
19	TRBV3-2	NA	NA	TRBJ1-6	CASSQPTGGGRGDIPPLHF	TGTGCCAGCAGCCAACCTACAGGGGGCGGACGAGGTGACATTCCACCCCTCCACTTT
12	TRBV19	NA	NA	TRBJ2-3	CASSKDRDTQYF	TGTGCCAGTAGTAAGGACCGAGATACGCAGTATTTT
12	TRBV5-1	few	NA	TRBJ2-7	CASSSQIYEQYF	TGCGCCAGCAGCTCTCAAATCTACGAGCAGTACTTC
15	TRBV4-1	NA	TRBD2	TRBJ2-3	CASSQDSGSTDTQYF	TGCGCCAGCAGCCAGGATAGCGGGAGCACAGATACGCAGTATTTT
17	TRBV6-2/TRBV6-3	many	NA	TRBJ1-4	CASSYGSDDATNEKLFF	TGTGCCAGCAGTTACGGCTCAGACGATGCAACTAATGAAAAACTGTTTTTT
13	TRBV20-1	NA	TRBD2	TRBJ2-7	CSARWTSGYEQYF	TGCAGTGCTAGATGGACTAGCGGCTACGAGCAGTACTTC
15	TRBV7-9	NA	NA	TRBJ2-1	CASSLAQGSYNEQFF	TGTGCCAGCAGCTTAGCGCAGGGCTCCTACAATGAGCAGTTCTTC
13	TRBV12-3/TRBV12-4	NA	NA	TRBJ2-5	CASSLTLQETQYF	TGTGCCAGCAGTTTAACCCTTCAAGAGACCCAGTACTTC
18	TRBV18	NA	TRBD2	TRBJ2-1	CASSSRTSGKRGYNEQFF	TGTGCCAGCTCATCAAGGACTAGCGGGAAAAGAGGCTACAATGAGCAGTTCTTC
14	TRBV9	NA	NA	TRBJ1-2	CASSAPLTPYGYTF	TGTGCCAGCAGCGCCCCGCTGACACCCTATGGCTACACCTTC
13	TRBV27	NA	TRBD1	TRBJ2-7	CASGRQGVHEQYF	TGTGCCAGCGGCCGACAGGGCGTCCACGAGCAGTACTTC
13	TRBV12-5	many	TRBD2	TRBJ2-5	CASSSGGVETQYF	TGTGCTAGTTCCTCTGGGGGGGTTGAGACCCAGTACTTC
12	TRBV27	NA	NA	TRBJ1-1	CASFAGTAEAFF	TGTGCCAGCTTCGCGGGGACGGCTGAAGCTTTCTTT
15	TRBV7-3	few	TRBD2	TRBJ2-1	CASSPGTSGSGEQFF	TGTGCCAGCAGCCCCGGGACTAGCGGGAGTGGTGAGCAGTTCTTC
14	TRBV4-1	NA	NA	TRBJ2-4	CASSQAQGNHIQYF	TGCGCCAGCAGCCAGGCACAGGGCAACCACATTCAGTACTTC
13	TRBV4-3	many	NA	TRBJ2-1	CASSQEGGGEQFF	TGCGCCAGCAGCCAAGAGGGGGGCGGTGAGCAGTTCTTC